This T cell receptor beta chain was observed in a study of CD8+CD57+ T cells in acquired aplastic anemia. At the level of the study: The mean DNA yield obtained from sorted CD4+ and CD8+ cells came to 3 to 3.5 ug. Mean read depth for CD4+ cells from healthy donors was around 9.9 million.

Looked up from germline, CDR1 is MNHGY and CDR2 is SVAAGI. The length of the CDR3 is 19 residues. The V segment lost 0 bases and the J segment 10 bases; nucleotides outside the gene matches: 14. Genomic DNA was employed as the template in profiling TCR beta VDJ and CDR3. TCRdb re-derived calls from the reads in MiXCR, one entry per CDR3 protein. The table shows roughly 61,000 distinct CDR3 sequences, with roughly 54% occurring only once. This receptor was obtained from a human donor in good health, serving as a control. The sequencing sample was made of sorted CD4+, CD8+, or CD8+CD57+ T cells (not recorded which) from PBMCs. J is TRBJ2-1 and V is TRBV6-9; 14 bases map to TRBD2. The CDR3 DNA sequence: TGTGCCAGCAGTTATTCGCCGCTAACCGGGACTAGCGGGGGAGGAGAGCAGTTCTTC. It specifies CASSYSPLTGTSGGGEQFF.